A selection of T cell receptor beta chains follows, all from one sample in a study of CD8 T cells in Susac syndrome. A single record per CDR3 protein comes from TCRdb applying MiXCR to the immunoSEQ multiplex PCR reads. This sample has fewer than 350,000 distinct CDR3 sequences, with approximately 85% found just once. Sample: CD8+ T cells from PBMCs. These receptors were obtained from a human donor with multiple sclerosis. The CDR3 runs from the conserved cysteine through the conserved F or W. A D gene is named only where the DNA matches it firmly. Clone size appears in some rows only: once, few, many, or a class for an expanded clone.

abundance: -; v_gene: TRBV5-6; j_gene: TRBJ1-2; d_gene: -; CDR3aa: CASSQTANYGYTF; CDR3nt: TGTGCCAGCAGCCAGACGGCTAACTATGGCTACACCTTC
abundance: -; v_gene: TRBV9; j_gene: TRBJ2-7; d_gene: TRBD2; CDR3aa: CASSVSSGSGGEQYF; CDR3nt: TGTGCCAGCAGCGTATCTAGCGGGAGTGGTGGCGAGCAGTACTTC
abundance: -; v_gene: TRBV12-3/TRBV12-4; j_gene: TRBJ1-5; d_gene: -; CDR3aa: CASSLREDGNQPQHF; CDR3nt: TGTGCCAGCAGTCTTCGGGAGGATGGCAATCAGCCCCAGCATTTT
abundance: -; v_gene: TRBV28; j_gene: TRBJ2-4; d_gene: -; CDR3aa: CASSPFTGAARDIQYF; CDR3nt: TGTGCCAGCAGTCCATTTACGGGAGCCGCTAGAGACATTCAGTACTTC
abundance: -; v_gene: TRBV30; j_gene: TRBJ2-2; d_gene: -; CDR3aa: CAWSALGTGELFF; CDR3nt: TGTGCCTGGAGCGCACTGGGGACCGGGGAGCTGTTTTTT
abundance: few; v_gene: TRBV7-8; j_gene: TRBJ1-2; d_gene: TRBD1; CDR3aa: CASNLGQGVYTF; CDR3nt: TGTGCCAGCAACTTAGGCCAGGGGGTATACACCTTC
abundance: -; v_gene: TRBV5-6; j_gene: TRBJ1-2; d_gene: -; CDR3aa: CASSLVRQGNYGYTF; CDR3nt: TGTGCCAGCAGCTTGGTCAGGCAGGGTAACTATGGCTACACCTTC
abundance: -; v_gene: TRBV28; j_gene: TRBJ2-3; d_gene: TRBD1; CDR3aa: CASSLGDRRDTQYF; CDR3nt: TGTGCCAGCAGTTTAGGGGACAGGAGAGATACGCAGTATTTT
abundance: -; v_gene: TRBV19; j_gene: TRBJ1-2; d_gene: -; CDR3aa: CASSITDGYGYTF; CDR3nt: TGTGCCAGTAGTATCACGGATGGGTATGGCTACACCTTC
abundance: -; v_gene: TRBV30; j_gene: TRBJ1-1; d_gene: -; CDR3aa: CAWSVSPASGNTEAFF; CDR3nt: TGTGCCTGGAGTGTTTCCCCAGCTTCGGGGAACACTGAAGCTTTCTTT
abundance: -; v_gene: TRBV5-6; j_gene: TRBJ2-7; d_gene: -; CDR3aa: CASSPTLASSYEQYF; CDR3nt: TGTGCCAGCAGCCCGACACTGGCCAGCTCCTACGAGCAGTACTTC
abundance: once; v_gene: TRBV27; j_gene: TRBJ2-1; d_gene: TRBD2; CDR3aa: CASSSTSGGPPGNEQFF; CDR3nt: TGTGCCAGCAGTTCGACTAGCGGAGGCCCGCCGGGAAATGAGCAGTTCTTC
abundance: few; v_gene: TRBV14; j_gene: TRBJ2-1; d_gene: -; CDR3aa: CASSQDAPLGDEQFF; CDR3nt: TGTGCCAGCAGCCAAGACGCCCCGCTGGGGGATGAGCAGTTCTTC
abundance: -; v_gene: TRBV7-8; j_gene: TRBJ2-2; d_gene: TRBD2; CDR3aa: CASSLESGLAGTGELFF; CDR3nt: TGTGCCAGCAGCTTAGAATCGGGACTAGCAGGAACCGGGGAGCTGTTTTTT
abundance: -; v_gene: TRBV30; j_gene: TRBJ2-3; d_gene: -; CDR3aa: CAWSVLTGADTQYF; CDR3nt: TGTGCCTGGAGTGTATTAACGGGAGCAGATACGCAGTATTTT
abundance: -; v_gene: TRBV11-2; j_gene: TRBJ1-5; d_gene: -; CDR3aa: CASSLVEGYSNQPQHF; CDR3nt: TGTGCCAGCAGCTTAGTGGAAGGTTATAGCAATCAGCCCCAGCATTTT
abundance: -; v_gene: TRBV9; j_gene: TRBJ2-7; d_gene: -; CDR3aa: CASSVGANYEQYF; CDR3nt: TGTGCCAGCAGCGTAGGGGCAAACTACGAGCAGTACTTC
abundance: -; v_gene: TRBV24-1; j_gene: TRBJ2-3; d_gene: -; CDR3aa: CATSVPDSNTDTQYF; CDR3nt: TGTGCCACCAGTGTCCCGGACTCGAACACAGATACGCAGTATTTT